The sequence of this T cell receptor (beta chain) was determined in a study of cytomegalovirus exposure and HLA in healthy donors. Whole-study results and caveats: The majority of TCR sequences were rare, yet some public TCRs appeared in many donors.

As to this clone: Antigen: not known.

Amplification used 60 Vbeta primers and 13 Jbeta primers. Method: immunoSEQ multiplex PCR; TCRdb's copy keeps in-frame clones and lacks some. This table has around 150,000 clones, about 61% appearing once. Germline-derived CDR1 and CDR2 are MNHNS and SASEGT. The CDR3 runs 14 residues. Deletions cut 9 bases from V and 7 bases from J, with 19 bases between. The source material was PBMCs. The rearrangement links TRBV6-1 to TRBJ1-5; D is perhaps TRBD1 (6 bases). The origin of this receptor is a woman aged 40 to 50 in good health and CMV-seronegative. The CDR3 loop is CASLQGRETQPQHF. The CDR3 DNA follows: TGTGCCAGTCTACAGGGTAGGGAAACACAGCCCCAGCATTTT.